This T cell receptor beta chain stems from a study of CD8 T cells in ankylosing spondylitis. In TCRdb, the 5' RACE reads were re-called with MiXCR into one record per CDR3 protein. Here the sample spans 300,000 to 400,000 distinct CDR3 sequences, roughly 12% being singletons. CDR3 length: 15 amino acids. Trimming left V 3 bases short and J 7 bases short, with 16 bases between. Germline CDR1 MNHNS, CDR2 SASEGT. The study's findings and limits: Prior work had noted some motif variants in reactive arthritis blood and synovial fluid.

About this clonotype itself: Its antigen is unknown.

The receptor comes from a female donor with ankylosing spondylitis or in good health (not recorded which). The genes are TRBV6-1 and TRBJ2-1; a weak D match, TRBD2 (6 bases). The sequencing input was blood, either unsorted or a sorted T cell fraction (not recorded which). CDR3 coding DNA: TGTGCCAGCAGTGAGGAGGCATCCGGGGGAAATGAGCAGTTCTTC. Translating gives CASSEEASGGNEQFF.